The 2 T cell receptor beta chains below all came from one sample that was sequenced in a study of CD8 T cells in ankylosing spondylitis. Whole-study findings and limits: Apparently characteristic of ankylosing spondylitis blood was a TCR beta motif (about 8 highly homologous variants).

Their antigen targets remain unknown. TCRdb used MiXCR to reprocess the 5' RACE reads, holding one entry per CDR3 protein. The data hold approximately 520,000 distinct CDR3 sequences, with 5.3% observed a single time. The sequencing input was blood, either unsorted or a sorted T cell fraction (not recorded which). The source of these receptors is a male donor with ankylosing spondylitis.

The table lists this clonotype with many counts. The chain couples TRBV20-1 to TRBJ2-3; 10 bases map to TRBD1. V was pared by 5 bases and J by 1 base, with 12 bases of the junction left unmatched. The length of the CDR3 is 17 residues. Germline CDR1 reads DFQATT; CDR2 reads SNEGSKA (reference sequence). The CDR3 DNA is TGCAGTGCTTCCGGGACAGGGGAAGGTCCTGGCACAGATACGCAGTATTTT. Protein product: CSASGTGEGPGTDTQYF.

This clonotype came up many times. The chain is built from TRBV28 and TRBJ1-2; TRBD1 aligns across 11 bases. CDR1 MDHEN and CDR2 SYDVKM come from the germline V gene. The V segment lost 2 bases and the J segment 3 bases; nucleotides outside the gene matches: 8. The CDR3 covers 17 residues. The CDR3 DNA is TGTGCCAGCAGTTTACCCTTGGGACAGGGGGGTGACTATGGCTACACCTTC. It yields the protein CASSLPLGQGGDYGYTF.